This T cell receptor (beta chain) is from a study of control samples from healthy donors and cancer patients. Produced via immunoSEQ multiplex PCR; TCRdb's table is partial and in-frame only. The table includes more than 95,000 clones, roughly 93% detected once. CDR1 MGHRA and CDR2 YSYEKL come from the germline V gene. The CDR3 is 16 residues long. V was clipped by 3 bases and J by 4 bases, with 15 bases between them. This chain links TRBV4-1 with TRBJ1-4; D might be TRBD1 (5 bases). Sequences were obtained from blood. The receptor was isolated from a man aged 18 to 30 in good health. CDR3 sequence (DNA): TGCGCCAGCAGCCACGAAACGACAGATGATAATGAAAAACTGTTTTTT. Its protein is CASSHETTDDNEKLFF.